Listed here are 14 T cell receptor beta chains from one sample, sequenced in a study of regulatory T cells in long-lasting Graves disease. Arm-PCR of CDR3 regions and iRepertoire HTBI primers were the basis on which TCR beta libraries were built. Each CDR3 protein gets one entry after TCRdb re-called the multiplex PCR reads with MiXCR. The table lists about 470,000 distinct CDR3 sequences, 20% to 25% of them singletons. Time point of the sample: persistent/refractory GD, antithyroid drugs over 5 years with positive TRAb. Isolated PBMC RNA provided the starting material for the TCR library. This sample comprised peripheral blood mononuclear cells (PBMCs), obtained when the disease was refractory, from a patient treated with antithyroid drugs. The receptors derive from a female donor with Graves disease.

This clonotype was observed at least ten times. The chain carries TRBV20-1 and TRBJ1-2; the D gene is possibly TRBD1 (6 bases). The CDR3 consists of 12 residues. The germline CDR1 and CDR2 sequences are DFQATT and SNEGSKA (reference sequence). V was clipped by 6 bases and J by 10 bases, with 18 bases between them. The DNA for the CDR3 is TGCAGTGCGCAGGGGTGGGCAGCACTCTACACCTTC. Amino acids: CSAQGWAALYTF.

In its sample, this clonotype was seen many times. In nucleotides, the CDR3 is TGCAGTGCCTCTCCCCCCAATCAGCCCCAGCATTTT. As protein: CSASPPNQPQHF. The chain uses TRBV20-1 and TRBJ1-5, with D unclear. Looked up from germline, CDR1 is DFQATT and CDR2 is SNEGSKA (reference sequence). The CDR3 covers 12 residues. V was clipped by 6 bases and J by 3 bases, with 9 bases between them.

The table lists this clonotype with a few counts. This sequence joins TRBV13 and TRBJ2-3; D possibly corresponds to TRBD1 (5 bases). The V end was cut by 1 base, the J end by 1 base, with 21 bases between. This CDR3 has 19 amino acids. Germline V gene data show CDR1 as PRHDT and CDR2 as FYEKMQ (reference sequence). The CDR3 loop is CASSLEYRSPEGGTDTQYF. CDR3 nucleotide sequence: TGTGCCAGCAGCTTAGAGTATCGTTCGCCTGAAGGGGGCACAGATACGCAGTATTTT.

This clonotype has ten or more counts. Compared with germline, one end of the junction differs, possibly owing to a read error. The chain combines TRBV28 with TRBJ1-4; D unclear. Germline loops: CDR1 MDHEN, CDR2 SYDVKM. This CDR3 region has 14 residues. The CDR3 region is CASTPPTTNEKLFF. The CDR3 DNA reads TGTGCCAGCACCCCCCCGACAACCAATGAAAAACTGTTTTTT.

The CDR3 sequence: CASSPFGVTQSSYNEQFF. For the CDR3, the DNA is TGTGCCAGCAGCCCATTTGGCGTGACCCAGAGCTCCTACAATGAGCAGTTCTTC. This chain links TRBV7-2 with TRBJ2-1; D gene uncertain. The V gene's germline CDR1 is SGHTA and CDR2 FQGNSA. This CDR3 region has 18 residues. The V and J ends lost 5 bases and 0 bases respectively, with 20 bases between them.

The chain is built from TRBV19 and TRBJ2-7; D is unresolved. The CDR3 contains 10 residues. Trimming shortened V by 7 bases and J by 4 bases, and 5 bases separated the two germline ends. Per germline, CDR1 LNHDA and CDR2 SQIVND (reference sequence). The CDR3 spells CASILYEQYF. For the CDR3, the DNA is TGTGCCAGTATCTTATACGAGCAGTACTTC.

Points on this clonotype: A single base separates this from a much larger clone, so it may be a read error. The chain uses TRBV12-3 or TRBV12-4 and TRBJ2-7; tentative D call: TRBD1 (6 bases). The V end lost 5 bases, the J end lost 6 bases, and 14 bases lay between the germline ends. The length of the CDR3 is 13 residues. CDR3 amino acids: CASSDRDNCEQYF. Written as DNA, the CDR3 is TGTGCCAGCAGTGACCGGGACAACTGCGAGCAGTACTTC.

This clonotype was counted a few times. This could be a read error, since a much larger clone is one nucleotide away. The chain couples TRBV12-3 or TRBV12-4 to TRBJ1-2; D remains ambiguous. CDR3 size: 13 residues. The CDR3 reads CAGSLTLSRGYTF. CDR3 nucleotide sequence: TGTGCCGGCAGTTTAACGTTATCTCGCGGCTACACCTTC.

J is TRBJ1-3 and V is TRBV4-2; possibly TRBD1 for D (5 bases). This CDR3 is built from 15 residues. The germline V gene has CDR1 LGHNA and CDR2 YNFKEQ. V gave up 8 bases and J gave up 0 bases, with 14 bases separating them. Here the CDR3 DNA reads TGTGCCAGCCAAGGGGAACAGAGCTCTGGAAACACCATATATTTT. This sequence encodes CASQGEQSSGNTIYF.

This clonotype has ten or more counts. This chain's CDR3 is CASSLQGTETQYF. The CDR3 DNA is TGTGCCAGCAGCTTACAGGGGACGGAGACCCAGTACTTC. The chain links TRBV7-8 to TRBJ2-5; TRBD1 is a possible D gene (6 bases). The CDR3 sequence is 13 residues long. V dropped 2 bases and J dropped 5 bases, with 9 bases sitting between them. Germline assignment: CDR1 SGHVS and CDR2 FQNEAQ.

The chain combines TRBV28 with TRBJ2-7, with D perhaps assigned TRBD1 or TRBD2 (7 bases each). V shed 3 bases and J shed 2 bases, with 20 bases lying between them. The CDR3 is made up of 17 amino acids. Germline V gene sequence: CDR1 MDHEN, CDR2 SYDVKM. CDR3 sequence: CASSFSLRGGTAYEQYF. The CDR3 DNA follows: TGTGCCAGCAGTTTCTCGTTGAGGGGGGGGACAGCCTACGAGCAGTACTTC. Combining the CDR3 with reference TRBV28 and TRBJ2-7 gives the whole variable domain DVKVTQSSRYLVKRTGEKVFLECVQDMDHENMFWYRQDPGLGLRLIYFSYDVKMKEKGDIPEGYSVSREKKERFSLILESASTNQTSMYLCASSFSLRGGTAYEQYFGPGTRLTVT.

The rearrangement links TRBV27 to TRBJ1-1; D not certain. This CDR3 is 16 amino acids long. V lost 0 bases and J 0 bases, leaving 11 bases between the germline ends. In germline, CDR1 is MNHEY, CDR2 SMNVEV (reference sequence). The CDR3 DNA reads TGTGCCAGCAGTTTATCAGACTACCACATGAACACTGAAGCTTTCTTT. Protein: CASSLSDYHMNTEAFF.

This clonotype was found a few times. The J gene is TRBJ1-4, the V gene TRBV14; 9 bases match TRBD1. CDR3 length: 16 residues. Unmatched junction bases numbered 5, after V lost 1 base and J lost 5 bases. Germline lookup yields CDR1 SGHDN and CDR2 FVKESK. The CDR3 DNA is TGTGCCAGCAGCCAAGTCGCCGGGACAGGGAATGAAAAACTGTTTTTT. Translating gives CASSQVAGTGNEKLFF.

This clonotype appeared many times. The rearrangement joins TRBV28 to TRBJ2-7; 12 positions match TRBD1. After removal of 5 bases from V and 7 bases from J, the junction contained 12 bases not matched to a gene. The CDR3 contains 16 residues. Germline V gene sequence: CDR1 MDHEN, CDR2 SYDVKM. CDR3 in DNA: TGTGCCAGCAGTCGGGCCGGGACAGGGGGCGAGAATGAGCAGTACTTC. Translating it yields CASSRAGTGGENEQYF.